This TCR beta chain emerged from a study of cytomegalovirus exposure and HLA in healthy donors. Across the whole study: Of 300 to 450 genotyped donors, more than 70% clustered with self-reported Caucasian donors. General observations from the study: Through in vitro validation, three CMV-associated chains were shown to be specific for CMV antigens. Fewer N-insertions (relative to the roughly 660-donor mean) were reportedly seen in an Asian-associated ancestry cluster in a later analysis.

This clone was detected once. What it binds is not known. V gave up 2 bases and J gave up 4 bases, with 20 bases separating them. Germline V lookup: CDR1 KGHSH, CDR2 LQKENI. This CDR3 has 17 amino acids. The PCR was carried out with 60 Vbeta primers and 13 Jbeta primers. TCRdb's copy holds only in-frame clones and misses some; the assay was immunoSEQ multiplex PCR. Of approximately 210,000 clones detected, about four fifths appear once; the ten largest clones hold approximately 1.8%. Sequencing input: PBMCs. This receptor was taken from a young man in good health and CMV-seronegative. V gene TRBV18 combines with J gene TRBJ1-1, with a possible D match to TRBD1 (5 bases). CDR3 sequence (DNA): TGTGCCAGCTCACCAAACCAGGGCAGAATAACGGGCACTGAAGCTTTCTTT. It specifies CASSPNQGRITGTEAFF.